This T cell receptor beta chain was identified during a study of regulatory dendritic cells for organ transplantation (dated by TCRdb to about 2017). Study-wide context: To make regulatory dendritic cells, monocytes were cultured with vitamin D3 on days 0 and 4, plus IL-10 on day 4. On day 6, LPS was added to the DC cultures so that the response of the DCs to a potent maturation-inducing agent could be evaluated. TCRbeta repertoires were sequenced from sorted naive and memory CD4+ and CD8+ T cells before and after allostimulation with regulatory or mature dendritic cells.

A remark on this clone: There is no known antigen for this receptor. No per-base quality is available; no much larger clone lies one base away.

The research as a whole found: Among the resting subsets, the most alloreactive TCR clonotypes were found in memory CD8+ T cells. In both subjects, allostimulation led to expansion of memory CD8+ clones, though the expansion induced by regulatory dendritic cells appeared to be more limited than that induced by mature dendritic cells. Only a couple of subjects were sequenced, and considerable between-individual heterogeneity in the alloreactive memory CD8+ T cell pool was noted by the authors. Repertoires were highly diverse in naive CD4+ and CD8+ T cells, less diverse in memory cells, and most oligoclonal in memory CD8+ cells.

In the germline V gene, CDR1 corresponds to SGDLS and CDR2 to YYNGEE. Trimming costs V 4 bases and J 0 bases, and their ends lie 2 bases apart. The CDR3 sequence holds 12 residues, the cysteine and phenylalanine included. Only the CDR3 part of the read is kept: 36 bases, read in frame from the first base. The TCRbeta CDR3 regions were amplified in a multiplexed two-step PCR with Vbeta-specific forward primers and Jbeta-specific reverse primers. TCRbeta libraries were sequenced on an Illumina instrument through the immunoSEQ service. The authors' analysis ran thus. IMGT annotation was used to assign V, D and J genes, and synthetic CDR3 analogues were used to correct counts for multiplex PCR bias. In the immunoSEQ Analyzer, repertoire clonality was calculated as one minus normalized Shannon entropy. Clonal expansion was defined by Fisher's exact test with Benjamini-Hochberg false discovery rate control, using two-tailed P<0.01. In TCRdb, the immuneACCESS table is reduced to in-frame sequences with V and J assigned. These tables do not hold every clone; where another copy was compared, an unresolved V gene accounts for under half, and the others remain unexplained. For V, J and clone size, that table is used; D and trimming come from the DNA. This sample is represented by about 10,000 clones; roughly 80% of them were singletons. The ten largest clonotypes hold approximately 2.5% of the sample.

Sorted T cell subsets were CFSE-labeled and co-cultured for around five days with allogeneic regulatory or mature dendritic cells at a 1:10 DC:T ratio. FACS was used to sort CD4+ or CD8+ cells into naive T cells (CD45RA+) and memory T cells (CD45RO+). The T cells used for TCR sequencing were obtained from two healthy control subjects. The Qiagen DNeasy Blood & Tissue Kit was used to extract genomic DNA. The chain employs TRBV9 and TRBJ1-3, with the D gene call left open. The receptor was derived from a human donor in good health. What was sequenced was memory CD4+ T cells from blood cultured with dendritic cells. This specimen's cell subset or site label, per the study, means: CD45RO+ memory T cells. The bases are TGTGCCAGCAGCCGCTCTGGAAACACCATATATTTT. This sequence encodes CASSRSGNTIYF.